Given below is one T cell receptor (beta chain) in context. As yet, its antigen is unknown. It was with 60 Vbeta and 13 Jbeta primers that the PCR ran. Here immunoSEQ multiplex PCR was the method, and the copy in TCRdb shows in-frame clones only, minus some. The repertoire holds roughly 200,000 clones, with around 80% as singletons. The data belong to a study of cytomegalovirus exposure and HLA in healthy donors. Study-level information: Early release data held roughly 90 million unique TCRs from HLA-typed donors. General study points: Cytomegalovirus association was listed for roughly 160 TCR beta chains. Immune exposure information comprised only CMV serostatus.

J was trimmed by 4 bases and V by 3 bases; bases with no gene match: 7. The CDR3 has 15 residues. Germline V gives CDR1 SGHKS, CDR2 YYEKEE (reference sequence). This sequence was found in a woman aged 60 to 75 in good health and CMV-seropositive. Sequencing was done on a sample of PBMCs. The chain uses TRBV5-5 and TRBJ2-5; 9 positions match TRBD2. In DNA form, the CDR3 reads TGTGCCAGCAGCTCCTTAGCGGGAGTTGGAGAGACCCAGTACTTC. This encodes CASSSLAGVGETQYF.